This T cell receptor (beta chain) was retrieved from a study of blood T cells in healthy people across ages. Overall study results and limits: Diversity was higher, and naive CD4+ cells more numerous, in long-lived donors than in aged donors.

Donors were healthy Caucasian individuals from Russia aged about 6 to 100. Extraction of total RNA produced a minimum of 5 micrograms from each sample. The CDR3 runs to 15 residues. CDR1 and CDR2 (germline): SNHLY, FYNNEI. Trimming at V came to 3 bases and at J to 3 bases, leaving 6 bases not matched to a gene. Primers used in a second PCR of about 7 to 12 cycles were a sample-barcoded 5' primer and a J-beta primer mix. TCRdb analysed the 5' RACE reads with MiXCR anew, one entry per CDR3 protein. Of 980,000 or so distinct CDR3 sequences listed, 40% to 60% are singletons. Many counts were recorded for this clonotype. Its antigen is currently unknown.

The J gene is TRBJ2-3, the V gene TRBV2, with TRBD2 matching over 7 bases. What was sequenced was blood. The origin of this receptor is a man aged 25 to 45 in good health. This CDR3 reads CASSDLGGTTDTQYF. CDR3 DNA: TGTGCCAGCAGTGATTTGGGAGGGACTACAGATACGCAGTATTTT.